This T cell receptor beta chain was identified during a study of blood T cell repertoires in COVID-19. Study summary: The origin of the acute and convalescent COVID-19 samples was the United States, Italy and Spain.

Across under 25 US areas, participants ranged in age from about 18 to 90 years. Per the original data handling: Amplification of reference gene primers provided the estimated nucleated cell counts. Libraries were prepared by immunoSEQ multiplex PCR; TCRdb keeps only in-frame clonotypes and omits some of them. Clone size and the V and J calls come from that table; the DNA yielded D and trimming. This table holds approximately 310,000 clones, 85% found once. This clonotype originated in a woman aged 30 to 39 who had been exposed to COVID-19. Sequenced material: PBMCs or T cells enriched from blood (not recorded which).

CDR3 nucleotides: TGTGCCAGCGAACCCGGGACAGGGCGGTCGCCAATGGAACCCCTCCACTTT. Encoded protein: CASEPGTGRSPMEPLHF. The rearrangement links TRBV21-1 to TRBJ1-6; whether TRBD1, the table's D call, matches the DNA was not checked. TRBV21-1 is noted as a pseudogene. The CDR3 is made up of 17 amino acids.